Described below is a single T cell receptor beta chain sequence and its context. Its antigen is not known. This specimen belongs to a study of cytomegalovirus exposure and HLA in healthy donors. Study conclusions and caveats: In a later analysis, TCR beta V- and J-gene trimming was associated with a missense DCLRE1C variant.

With 10 bases removed from V and 4 bases from J, the gap between germline ends came to 16 bases. This CDR3 is built from 13 residues. Germline assignment: CDR1 MNHEY and CDR2 SVGAGI. The study ran its PCR with 60 Vbeta and 13 Jbeta primers. Only in-frame clones appear in the TCRdb table, and some are missing; sequencing was by immunoSEQ multiplex PCR. The data contain 180,000 or so clones, 60% to 85% of them singletons. This sequence originates from a man aged 18 to 29 in good health and CMV-seronegative. Material for sequencing was PBMCs. The chain is built from TRBV6-5 and TRBJ1-1; possible D gene TRBD1, 5 bases. The CDR3 coding sequence is TGTGCCACCTGTGTTTCCGGGGGCACTGAAGCTTTCTTT. The encoded protein is CATCVSGGTEAFF.